The 31 T cell receptor beta chains reported below all come from one sample, sequenced in a study of cytomegalovirus exposure and HLA in healthy donors. Primers included in the PCR were 60 Vbeta and 13 Jbeta primers. This table comes from immunoSEQ multiplex PCR, and its TCRdb copy is limited to in-frame clones, with some not included. The table has some 130,000 clones, about four fifths seen once. The sequenced sample was PBMCs. The receptors shown here come from a man younger than 40 in good health.

The gene calls are TRBV28 and TRBJ1-5; D is unclear. The CDR3 contains 14 residues. The germline V and J ends were trimmed by 3 bases and 4 bases, with 10 bases remaining between them. The V gene's germline CDR1 is MDHEN and CDR2 SYDVKM. CDR3 sequence reads: CASSFGSPNQPQHF. CDR3 in DNA: TGTGCCAGCAGTTTCGGGAGCCCGAATCAGCCCCAGCATTTT.

This chain links TRBV20-1 with TRBJ2-1; no clear D gene. CDR3 length equals 11 residues. Trimming removed 6 bases from V and 5 bases from J, with 8 bases in between. CDR1 and CDR2 (germline): DFQATT, SNEGSKA (reference sequence). The CDR3, as DNA: TGCAGTGCGAGCGTCCACAATGAGCAGTTCTTC. Its translation is CSASVHNEQFF.

Only one count was recorded for this clone. This rearrangement joins TRBV7-9 to TRBJ1-1; D uncertain. V was clipped by 3 bases and J by 0 bases, with 8 bases between them. This CDR3 has 14 residues. The germline gives CDR1 SEHNR, CDR2 FQNEAQ (reference sequence). The CDR3 coding sequence is TGTGCCAGCAGCTTGAACCAGGTGAACACTGAAGCTTTCTTT. It is translated as CASSLNQVNTEAFF.

The chain employs TRBV2 and TRBJ1-4, with D possibly matching TRBD1 (5 bases). V was cut by 8 bases and J by 0 bases, with 10 bases left in between. Germline CDR1 is SNHLY and CDR2 is FYNNEI. This CDR3 has 14 residues. The CDR3 spells CASGGEATNEKLFF. DNA of the CDR3: TGTGCCAGCGGGGGGGAGGCAACTAATGAAAAACTGTTTTTT.

This clone was found a few times. The V gene is TRBV19, the J gene TRBJ1-2; 10 nucleotides line up with TRBD1. Per the germline V gene, CDR1 is LNHDA and CDR2 is SQIVND (reference sequence). The J segment lost 6 bases and the V segment lost 6 bases, leaving 13 bases of the junction unmatched. The CDR3 runs 16 residues. The CDR3 DNA reads TGTGCCAGTAGCAACTCTCCGGGACAGGGGCTTAATGGCTACACCTTC. This gives the protein CASSNSPGQGLNGYTF.

The genes are TRBV7-6 and TRBJ2-1, with TRBD1 matching over 8 bases. The trim removed 5 bases at V and 3 bases at J, leaving 6 bases unmatched. Germline V CDR1 and CDR2: SGHVS, FNYEAQ. CDR3 size: 15 residues. The CDR3 spells CASSPGTGVYNEQFF. Here the CDR3 DNA reads TGTGCCAGCAGCCCCGGGACAGGCGTCTACAATGAGCAGTTCTTC.

The DNA for the CDR3 is TGTGCCAGCAGCTTTTCTAGCGGGAGTCGCACAGATACGCAGTATTTT. Protein product: CASSFSSGSRTDTQYF. V and J are TRBV11-2 and TRBJ2-3, with 10 positions matching TRBD2. Germline loops: CDR1 SGHAT, CDR2 FQNNGV. The V segment lost 3 bases and the J segment 1 base; nucleotides outside the gene matches: 4. This CDR3 has 16 amino acids.

The chain couples TRBV19 to TRBJ2-7, with 9 bases fitting TRBD2. The CDR3 is 18 residues long. The germline CDR1 and CDR2 sequences are LNHDA and SQIVND (reference sequence). J was trimmed by 0 bases and V by 5 bases; bases with no gene match: 14. CDR3 protein: CASSLASGAGPGSYEQYF. CDR3 nucleotide sequence: TGTGCCAGTAGTCTGGCTAGCGGGGCTGGGCCCGGCTCCTACGAGCAGTACTTC.

The CDR3 DNA sequence: TGTGCCAGCAGCTTAGAGGCCGGACTAGCGGGCAATGAGCAGTTCTTC. It specifies CASSLEAGLAGNEQFF. The chain carries TRBV7-6 and TRBJ2-1; 11 nucleotides align to TRBD2. Germline assignment: CDR1 SGHVS and CDR2 FNYEAQ. The CDR3 is 16 amino acids. V lost 1 base to trimming and J lost 6 bases; unmatched junction nucleotides: 5. The whole variable domain, remainder taken from reference TRBV7-6 and TRBJ2-1, is GAGVSQSPRYKVTKRGQDVALRCDPISGHVSLYWYRQALGQGPEFLTYFNYEAQQDKSGLPNDRFSAERPEGSISTLTIQRTEQRDSAMYRCASSLEAGLAGNEQFFGPGTRLTVL.

This chain uses TRBV7-9 with TRBJ2-7; TRBD2 agrees at 12 bases. V shed 3 bases, J shed 3 bases, and the junction held 9 bases outside the gene matches. The CDR3 contains 17 residues. Germline V CDR1 and CDR2: SEHNR, FQNEAQ (reference sequence). CDR3 sequence reads: CASSLSSGRAFLYEQYF. CDR3 coding DNA: TGTGCCAGCAGCTTGTCTAGCGGGAGGGCCTTCCTCTACGAGCAGTACTTC. Filled out from reference TRBV7-9 and TRBJ2-7, the complete variable domain reads DTGVSQNPRHKITKRGQNVTFRCDPISEHNRLYWYRQTLGQGPEFLTYFQNEAQLEKSRLLSDRFSAERPKGSFSTLEIQRTEQGDSAMYLCASSLSSGRAFLYEQYFGPGTRLTVT.

CDR3: CASSSGTGMYEQYF. The CDR3 nucleotides read TGTGCCAGCAGCTCCGGGACAGGAATGTACGAGCAGTACTTC. This chain links TRBV27 with TRBJ2-7; TRBD1 agrees at 8 bases. The CDR3 runs 14 residues. CDR1 is MNHEY and CDR2 is SMNVEV in the germline V gene (reference sequence). V lost 6 bases and J lost 4; bases outside the gene matches: 8.

The chain recombines TRBV19 with TRBJ2-7; TRBD1 matches 7 bases. After removal of 3 bases from V and 3 bases from J, the junction contained 8 bases not matched to a gene. Looked up from germline, CDR1 is LNHDA and CDR2 is SQIVND (reference sequence). This CDR3 is built from 15 residues. The CDR3 loop reads CASSIRQGQDYEQYF. CDR3 nucleotide sequence: TGTGCCAGTAGTATTCGACAGGGTCAGGACTACGAGCAGTACTTC.

The gene calls are TRBV6-1 and TRBJ1-6, with TRBD1 matching over 7 bases. The CDR3 totals 13 residues. The junction had 6 bases not matched to a gene; V was cut back by 7 bases and J by 9 bases. CDR1 is MNHNS, CDR2 SASEGT, per germline. DNA of the CDR3: TGTGCCAGCATTACAGGGGATACTTCACCCCTCCACTTT. Translating it yields CASITGDTSPLHF.

This clone was seen only once. The rearrangement links TRBV9 to TRBJ1-1, with D possibly being TRBD1 (5 bases). There are 14 residues in the CDR3. Germline CDR1 reads SGDLS; CDR2 reads YYNGEE. The V and J ends lost 0 bases and 2 bases respectively, with 8 bases between them. The DNA for the CDR3 is TGTGCCAGCAGCGTAGGACAGACTAACACTGAAGCTTTCTTT. As protein: CASSVGQTNTEAFF.

The gene calls are TRBV4-3 and TRBJ1-2; possibly TRBD1 for D (5 bases). Trimming cost V 2 bases and J 3 bases, with 13 bases left between them. The CDR3 is 15 amino acids. Germline V CDR1 and CDR2: LGHNA, YSLEER. CDR3 in amino acids: CASSQLQDPHYGYTF. The DNA for the CDR3 is TGCGCCAGCAGCCAATTACAGGACCCACACTATGGCTACACCTTC.

V usage is TRBV27 and J usage is TRBJ2-3; D possibly corresponds to TRBD2 (6 bases). The germline gives CDR1 MNHEY, CDR2 SMNVEV (reference sequence). This CDR3 contains 11 residues. Between the trimmed V and J ends, which lost 7 bases and 6 bases, there was a span of 8 bases. CDR3 residues: CASTAGDTQYF. Here the CDR3 DNA reads TGTGCCAGCACCGCGGGGGATACGCAGTATTTT.

The chain has TRBV28 and TRBJ1-2; 8 positions match TRBD1. The CDR3 has 14 residues. J lost 4 bases, V lost 3 bases, and 4 bases had no gene match. CDR1 is MDHEN, CDR2 SYDVKM, per germline. The CDR3 DNA is TGTGCCAGCAGTTTGTCCGACAGGGGCTATGGCTACACCTTC. It encodes CASSLSDRGYGYTF.

This clone came up once. The chain recombines TRBV7-9 with TRBJ2-7; a weak D match, TRBD2 (6 bases). The V end lost 5 bases, the J end lost 3 bases, and 8 bases lay between the germline ends. This CDR3 has 12 residues. Germline V gives CDR1 SEHNR, CDR2 FQNEAQ (reference sequence). The DNA of the CDR3 is TGTGCCAGCAGCCGGGAGTACTACGAGCAGTACTTC. Protein: CASSREYYEQYF.

The V gene is TRBV27, the J gene TRBJ2-2, with D perhaps matching TRBD2 (5 bases). Germline V CDR1 and CDR2: MNHEY, SMNVEV (reference sequence). There are 15 residues in the CDR3. V was trimmed by 0 bases and J by 6 bases, leaving 11 bases between them. The CDR3 reads CASSLSQLVPGELFF. CDR3 nucleotide sequence: TGTGCCAGCAGTTTATCCCAACTAGTGCCCGGGGAGCTGTTTTTT.

The rearrangement uses TRBV11-2 and TRBJ1-1; TRBD1 might be the D (6 bases). With 5 bases removed from V and 4 bases from J, the gap between germline ends came to 11 bases. CDR3 length equals 13 residues. Germline V gene lookup returns CDR1 SGHAT and CDR2 FQNNGV. This CDR3 reads CASSQGHITEAFF. In DNA, the CDR3 is TGTGCCAGCAGCCAGGGACACATCACTGAAGCTTTCTTT.

V and J are TRBV29-1 and TRBJ2-6, with D maybe TRBD1 (5 bases). The germline V gene has CDR1 SQVTM and CDR2 ANQGSEA. The CDR3 is made up of 15 amino acids. The germline V and J ends were trimmed by 1 base and 4 bases, with 11 bases remaining between them. The CDR3 DNA reads TGCAGCGTTGAAGGTTCAGGGTCCGGGGCCAACGTCCTGACTTTC. It is translated as CSVEGSGSGANVLTF.

The J gene is TRBJ2-3, the V gene TRBV7-3; 7 bases match TRBD2. CDR1 is SGHTA and CDR2 is FQGTGA in the germline V gene. The V and J ends lost 5 bases and 6 bases, in that order; junction bases with no gene match: 5. The CDR3 is made up of 13 amino acids. CDR3 coding DNA: TGTGCCAGCAGCGACGGGGGGTGGGATACGCAGTATTTT. Protein product: CASSDGGWDTQYF.

This rearrangement joins TRBV19 to TRBJ2-5, with a possible D match to TRBD1 (5 bases). The CDR3 contains 13 residues. CDR1 and CDR2 from the germline V gene are LNHDA and SQIVND (reference sequence). V was trimmed by 3 bases and J by 3 bases, leaving 8 bases between them. The CDR3 loop is CASSISREETQYF. The CDR3 DNA is TGTGCCAGTAGTATCTCCAGGGAAGAGACCCAGTACTTC.

The chain employs TRBV5-5 and TRBJ1-2; 8 bases match TRBD1. The CDR3 sequence is 18 residues long. Per germline, CDR1 SGHKS and CDR2 YYEKEE (reference sequence). The V segment lost 1 base and the J segment 1 base; nucleotides outside the gene matches: 12. CDR3 protein: CASSLSTNRGALNYGYTF. DNA for the CDR3: TGTGCCAGCAGCTTGTCGACAAACAGGGGGGCCCTTAACTATGGCTACACCTTC.

The chain joins TRBV4-2 to TRBJ1-4, with a possible D match to TRBD1 (6 bases). The CDR3 contains 21 residues. Germline values: CDR1 LGHNA, CDR2 YNFKEQ. V shed 2 bases and J shed 0 bases, with 25 bases lying between them. The CDR3 is CASSQQLSSGGAGATNEKLFF. The CDR3, as DNA: TGTGCCAGCAGCCAACAACTCTCGAGCGGGGGGGCAGGAGCAACTAATGAAAAACTGTTTTTT.

The gene calls are TRBV5-1 and TRBJ2-1, with TRBD2 matching over 7 bases. V lost 4 bases and J lost 15; bases outside the gene matches: 13. CDR3 size: 13 residues. Germline CDR1 reads SGHRS; CDR2 reads YFSETQ. The CDR3 DNA follows: TGCGCCAGCAGCGCGCCCCCCCTTGCGGGAGTGTTCTTC. Protein sequence: CASSAPPLAGVFF.

The chain couples TRBV2 to TRBJ1-1; D perhaps matches TRBD1 (5 bases). V lost 6 bases and J lost 3, with 14 bases in between. This CDR3 comprises 14 residues. Germline CDR1 is SNHLY and CDR2 is FYNNEI. The CDR3 loop is CASRRRGKDTEAFF. The CDR3, as DNA: TGTGCCAGCAGGAGGCGGGGGAAGGACACTGAAGCTTTCTTT.

The chain couples TRBV9 to TRBJ1-2, with 10 bases matching TRBD1. Germline-derived CDR1 and CDR2 are SGDLS and YYNGEE. V gave up 4 bases and J gave up 2 bases; unmatched junction bases: 8. The CDR3 contains 16 residues. CDR3 bases: TGTGCCAGCAGCACCAGACAGGGGGCGGGGAACTATGGCTACACCTTC. This sequence encodes CASSTRQGAGNYGYTF.

The J gene is TRBJ1-5, the V gene TRBV14; D gene uncertain. Between the trimmed V and J ends, which lost 6 bases and 3 bases, there was a span of 9 bases. The CDR3 runs to 13 residues. Germline values: CDR1 SGHDN, CDR2 FVKESK. Written as DNA, the CDR3 is TGTGCCAGCAGTTCACAGCCCAATCAGCCCCAGCATTTT. As protein: CASSSQPNQPQHF.

This clone showed up just a few times. The chain employs TRBV6-5 and TRBJ2-1; 13 bases map to TRBD2. Per germline, CDR1 MNHEY and CDR2 SVGAGI. Trimming took 4 bases from V and 9 from J; bases not matched to a gene: 3. The CDR3 has 14 residues. CDR3 sequence (DNA): TGTGCCAGCAGTTTGACTAGCGGGAGGACTGAGCAGTTCTTC. This gives the protein CASSLTSGRTEQFF.

V gene TRBV19 combines with J gene TRBJ1-4; 9 nucleotides agree with TRBD1. CDR1 is LNHDA and CDR2 is SQIVND in the germline V gene (reference sequence). The CDR3 runs 15 residues. With V trimmed by 4 bases and J by 8 bases, 8 bases remained unmatched. The DNA of the CDR3 is TGTGCCAGTAGTAGAGCCCGGACAGGGGAAGAAAAACTGTTTTTT. This sequence encodes CASSRARTGEEKLFF.